A selection of T cell receptor beta chains follows, all from one sample in a study of CD8+ T cells in alopecia areata. Here immunoSEQ multiplex PCR was the method, and the copy in TCRdb shows in-frame clones only, minus some. Of 150,000 to 200,000 clones listed, less than 80% are singletons. The sequenced sample was CD4+ T cells sorted from blood, obtained at week 24, from a patient treated with tofacitinib. These receptors came from a human donor with alopecia areata. The CDR3 runs from the conserved cysteine through the conserved F or W. Fields, in order: V gene, CDR3 length, J gene, clone size, D gene, CDR3 protein, CDR3 DNA. D genes are given only for firm matches. The listing skips clone size in some rows; elsewhere it reads once, few, many or a size class.

v_call: TRBV7-3
cdr3_length: 15
j_call: TRBJ2-5
clone_size: few
d_call: NA
cdr3_aa: CASSSAGGIQETQYF
cdr3_nt: TGTGCCAGCAGCTCCGCGGGTGGAATCCAAGAGACCCAGTACTTC

v_call: TRBV7-2
cdr3_length: 15
j_call: TRBJ1-6
clone_size: NA
d_call: NA
cdr3_aa: CASSLVNVRASPLHF
cdr3_nt: TGTGCCAGCAGCTTAGTCAACGTACGGGCGTCACCCCTCCACTTT

v_call: TRBV2
cdr3_length: 13
j_call: TRBJ1-2
clone_size: few
d_call: TRBD1
cdr3_aa: CASSPTGGGGYTF
cdr3_nt: TGTGCCAGCAGCCCGACAGGGGGCGGAGGCTACACCTTC

v_call: TRBV30
cdr3_length: 14
j_call: TRBJ2-7
clone_size: NA
d_call: TRBD1
cdr3_aa: CAWRPGQTSYEQYF
cdr3_nt: TGTGCCTGGCGGCCGGGACAGACCTCCTACGAGCAGTACTTC

v_call: TRBV30
cdr3_length: 13
j_call: TRBJ2-7
clone_size: NA
d_call: TRBD1
cdr3_aa: CAWSWGQSYEQYF
cdr3_nt: TGTGCCTGGAGTTGGGGACAGTCCTACGAGCAGTACTTC

v_call: TRBV15
cdr3_length: 14
j_call: TRBJ1-6
clone_size: few
d_call: TRBD1
cdr3_aa: CATSVQGDNSPLHF
cdr3_nt: TGTGCCACCAGCGTACAGGGGGATAATTCACCCCTCCACTTT

v_call: TRBV5-8
cdr3_length: 14
j_call: TRBJ1-2
clone_size: NA
d_call: NA
cdr3_aa: CASSLMGGGYGYTF
cdr3_nt: TGTGCCAGCAGCTTGATGGGGGGCGGCTATGGCTACACCTTC

v_call: TRBV4-1
cdr3_length: 14
j_call: TRBJ2-5
clone_size: NA
d_call: NA
cdr3_aa: CASSQGVGSRTQYF
cdr3_nt: TGCGCCAGCAGCCAAGGAGTAGGGTCCAGGACCCAGTACTTC

v_call: TRBV5-1
cdr3_length: 14
j_call: TRBJ2-3
clone_size: once
d_call: NA
cdr3_aa: CASSLGQGADTQYF
cdr3_nt: TGCGCCAGCAGCTTGGGCCAGGGTGCAGATACGCAGTATTTT

v_call: TRBV2
cdr3_length: 13
j_call: TRBJ2-2
clone_size: once
d_call: NA
cdr3_aa: CASTHRNTGELFF
cdr3_nt: TGTGCCAGCACCCACAGGAACACCGGGGAGCTGTTTTTT

v_call: TRBV5-1
cdr3_length: 14
j_call: TRBJ2-3
clone_size: once
d_call: NA
cdr3_aa: CASDAGTRTDTQYF
cdr3_nt: TGCGCCAGCGACGCGGGGACCAGAACAGATACGCAGTATTTT

v_call: TRBV4-2
cdr3_length: 15
j_call: TRBJ2-7
clone_size: NA
d_call: NA
cdr3_aa: CASSQEPGTSYEQYF
cdr3_nt: TGTGCCAGCAGCCAAGAACCGGGGACCTCCTACGAGCAGTACTTC

v_call: TRBV6-5
cdr3_length: 13
j_call: TRBJ2-6
clone_size: NA
d_call: NA
cdr3_aa: CASTGTGANVLTF
cdr3_nt: TGTGCCAGCACGGGTACAGGGGCCAACGTCCTGACTTTC

v_call: TRBV30
cdr3_length: 13
j_call: TRBJ2-7
clone_size: NA
d_call: NA
cdr3_aa: CAWGSGPSYEQYF
cdr3_nt: TGTGCCTGGGGATCCGGACCGTCCTACGAGCAGTACTTC

v_call: TRBV6-1
cdr3_length: 13
j_call: TRBJ1-5
clone_size: NA
d_call: NA
cdr3_aa: CASSVTRVQPQHF
cdr3_nt: TGTGCCAGCAGTGTGACTCGAGTTCAGCCCCAGCATTTT

v_call: TRBV18
cdr3_length: 13
j_call: TRBJ2-7
clone_size: NA
d_call: NA
cdr3_aa: CASSPRSGYEQYF
cdr3_nt: TGTGCCAGCTCACCACGGTCGGGGTACGAGCAGTACTTC

v_call: TRBV2
cdr3_length: 13
j_call: TRBJ2-3
clone_size: many
d_call: NA
cdr3_aa: CASNRGGTDTQYF
cdr3_nt: TGTGCCAGCAACCGCGGGGGCACAGATACGCAGTATTTT

v_call: TRBV5-1
cdr3_length: 13
j_call: TRBJ1-6
clone_size: few
d_call: NA
cdr3_aa: CASRMDDNSPLHF
cdr3_nt: TGCGCCAGCCGGATGGACGATAATTCACCCCTCCACTTT

v_call: TRBV29-1
cdr3_length: 12
j_call: TRBJ2-3
clone_size: NA
d_call: NA
cdr3_aa: CSVGTREGTQYF
cdr3_nt: TGCAGCGTGGGGACCCGAGAGGGGACGCAGTATTTT

v_call: TRBV5-6
cdr3_length: 15
j_call: TRBJ2-2
clone_size: NA
d_call: NA
cdr3_aa: CASSLEPGRHGELFF
cdr3_nt: TGTGCCAGCAGCTTGGAACCAGGGCGCCACGGGGAGCTGTTTTTT

v_call: TRBV29-1
cdr3_length: 11
j_call: TRBJ2-5
clone_size: NA
d_call: NA
cdr3_aa: CSHWVGETQYF
cdr3_nt: TGCAGCCATTGGGTGGGTGAGACCCAGTACTTC

v_call: TRBV29-1
cdr3_length: 12
j_call: TRBJ2-7
clone_size: few
d_call: TRBD1
cdr3_aa: CSVEETGVGQYF
cdr3_nt: TGCAGCGTTGAAGAGACAGGGGTTGGGCAGTACTTC

v_call: TRBV20-1
cdr3_length: 11
j_call: TRBJ2-7
clone_size: few
d_call: NA
cdr3_aa: CSVRGGYEQYF
cdr3_nt: TGCAGTGTTAGAGGTGGTTACGAGCAGTACTTC

v_call: TRBV6-5
cdr3_length: 14
j_call: TRBJ1-1
clone_size: NA
d_call: NA
cdr3_aa: CASSYGVGNTEAFF
cdr3_nt: TGTGCCAGCAGTTACGGGGTGGGGAACACTGAAGCTTTCTTT

v_call: TRBV20-1
cdr3_length: 11
j_call: TRBJ2-2
clone_size: once
d_call: NA
cdr3_aa: CSASYTGELFF
cdr3_nt: TGCAGTGCTAGCTACACCGGGGAGCTGTTTTTT

v_call: TRBV25-1
cdr3_length: 15
j_call: TRBJ2-6
clone_size: NA
d_call: NA
cdr3_aa: CASSALSSGANVLTF
cdr3_nt: TGTGCCAGCAGTGCCTTGAGCTCTGGGGCCAACGTCCTGACTTTC

v_call: TRBV5-6
cdr3_length: 14
j_call: TRBJ2-7
clone_size: NA
d_call: NA
cdr3_aa: CASSLPPGGYEQYF
cdr3_nt: TGTGCCAGCAGCTTGCCTCCAGGAGGATACGAGCAGTACTTC

v_call: TRBV29-1
cdr3_length: 12
j_call: TRBJ2-5
clone_size: NA
d_call: NA
cdr3_aa: CSVLQGQETQYF
cdr3_nt: TGCAGCGTCCTTCAGGGGCAAGAGACCCAGTACTTC

v_call: TRBV25-1
cdr3_length: 16
j_call: TRBJ2-2
clone_size: NA
d_call: TRBD2
cdr3_aa: CASSRLAGGGTGELFF
cdr3_nt: TGTGCCAGCAGTCGGTTGGCGGGGGGCGGCACCGGGGAGCTGTTTTTT